This entry describes one T cell receptor beta chain. The sample belongs to a study of OX40 agonist ivuxolimab in advanced cancers. Per germline, CDR1 GTSNPN and CDR2 SVGIG (reference sequence). The junction had 8 bases not matched to a gene; V was cut back by 3 bases and J by 7 bases. The CDR3 spans 14 residues. Only in-frame clones appear in the TCRdb table, and some are missing; sequencing was by immunoSEQ multiplex PCR. The table lists tens of thousands of clones, approximately 90% of them singletons. V gene TRBV30 combines with J gene TRBJ1-5, with 8 bases that match TRBD1. The sequence was collected from an adult with an advanced solid tumor such as melanoma, head and neck, liver or kidney cancer. The specimen comprised CD4+ or CD8+ T cells sorted from blood, sampled in a trial of the OX40 agonist ivuxolimab. CDR3 loop: CAWSYGTGEQPQHF. Here the CDR3 DNA reads TGTGCCTGGAGCTATGGGACAGGAGAGCAGCCCCAGCATTTT.